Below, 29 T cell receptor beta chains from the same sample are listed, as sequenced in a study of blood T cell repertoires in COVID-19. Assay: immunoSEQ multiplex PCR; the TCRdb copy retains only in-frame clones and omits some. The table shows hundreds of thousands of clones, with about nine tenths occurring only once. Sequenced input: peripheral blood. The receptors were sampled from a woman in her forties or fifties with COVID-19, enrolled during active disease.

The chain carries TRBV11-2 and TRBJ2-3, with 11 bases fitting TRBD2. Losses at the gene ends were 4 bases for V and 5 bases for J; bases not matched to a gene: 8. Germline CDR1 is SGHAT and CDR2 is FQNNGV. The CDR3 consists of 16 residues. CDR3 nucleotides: TGTGCCAGCAGCTCGATAGCGGGAGGGCCGGGAGATACGCAGTATTTT. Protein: CASSSIAGGPGDTQYF.

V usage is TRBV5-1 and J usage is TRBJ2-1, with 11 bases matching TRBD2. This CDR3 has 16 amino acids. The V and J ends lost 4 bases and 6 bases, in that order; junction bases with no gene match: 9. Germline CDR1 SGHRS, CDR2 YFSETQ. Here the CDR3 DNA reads TGCGCCAGCAGCCCGACTACACTAGCGGGAGTCAATGAGCAGTTCTTC. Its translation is CASSPTTLAGVNEQFF.

This chain's CDR3 is CATSRGGGGPSLYGYTF. DNA for the CDR3: TGTGCCACCAGCAGAGGGGGAGGGGGACCATCCCTCTATGGCTACACCTTC. This rearrangement joins TRBV15 to TRBJ1-2, with D tentatively TRBD1 (6 bases). Trimming took 1 base from V and 4 from J, leaving 19 bases between them. Germline V CDR1 and CDR2: LNHNV, YYDKDF (reference sequence). CDR3 length: 17 amino acids.

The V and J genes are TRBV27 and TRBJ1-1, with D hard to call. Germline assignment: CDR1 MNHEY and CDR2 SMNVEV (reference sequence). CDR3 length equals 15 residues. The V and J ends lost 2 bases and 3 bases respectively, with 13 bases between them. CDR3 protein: CASSLKPYTHTEAFF. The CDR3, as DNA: TGTGCCAGCAGTTTAAAACCCTATACTCACACTGAAGCTTTCTTT.

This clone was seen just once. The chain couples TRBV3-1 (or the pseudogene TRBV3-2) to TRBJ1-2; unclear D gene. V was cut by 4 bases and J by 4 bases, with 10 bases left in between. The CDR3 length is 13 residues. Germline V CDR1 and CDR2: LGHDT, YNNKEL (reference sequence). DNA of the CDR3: TGTGCCAGCAGCCCGGCAGGCCTCTATGGCTACACCTTC. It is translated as CASSPAGLYGYTF.

The CDR3 region is CASSPELGEQYF. Here the CDR3 DNA reads TGTGCCAGCTCACCAGAACTCGGCGAGCAGTACTTC. The chain is built from TRBV18 and TRBJ2-7; D remains unclear. Germline V gene sequence: CDR1 KGHSH, CDR2 LQKENI. Trimming took 2 bases from V and 6 from J, leaving 8 bases between them. CDR3 length equals 12 residues.

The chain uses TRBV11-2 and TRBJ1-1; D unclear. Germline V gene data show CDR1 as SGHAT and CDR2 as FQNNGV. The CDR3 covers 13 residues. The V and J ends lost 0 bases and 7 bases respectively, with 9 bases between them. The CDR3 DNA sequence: TGTGCCAGCAGCTTAGATGGCAGATATGAAGCTTTCTTT. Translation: CASSLDGRYEAFF.

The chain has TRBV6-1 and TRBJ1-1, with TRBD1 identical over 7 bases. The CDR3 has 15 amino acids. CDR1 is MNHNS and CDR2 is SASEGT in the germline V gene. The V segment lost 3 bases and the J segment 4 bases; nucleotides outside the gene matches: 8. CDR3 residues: CASSDPGQFSTEAFF. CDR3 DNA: TGTGCCAGCAGTGACCCGGGACAGTTTTCCACTGAAGCTTTCTTT.

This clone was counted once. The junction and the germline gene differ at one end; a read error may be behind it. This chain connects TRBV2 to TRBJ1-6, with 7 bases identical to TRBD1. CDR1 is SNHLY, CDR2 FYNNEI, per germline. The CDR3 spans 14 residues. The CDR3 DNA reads TGTGCCAGCAGTGAAATTAGACAGGGACCTCTCGCCCGGTGG. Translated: CASSEIRQGPLARW.

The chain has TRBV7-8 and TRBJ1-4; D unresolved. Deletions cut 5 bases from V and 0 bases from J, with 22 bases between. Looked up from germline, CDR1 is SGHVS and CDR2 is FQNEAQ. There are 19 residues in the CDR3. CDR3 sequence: CASSPLRVVEVATNEKLFF. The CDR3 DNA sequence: TGTGCCAGCAGCCCCCTCCGGGTAGTTGAAGTTGCAACTAATGAAAAACTGTTTTTT. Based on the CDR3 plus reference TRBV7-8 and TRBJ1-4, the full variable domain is GAGVSQSPRYKVAKRGQDVALRCDPISGHVSLFWYQQALGQGPEFLTYFQNEAQLDKSGLPSDRFFAERPEGSVSTLKIQRTQQEDSAVYLCASSPLRVVEVATNEKLFFGSGTQLSVL.

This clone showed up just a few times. CDR3 coding DNA: TGTGCCAGCTCACCGGGACAGAACAACTATGGCTACACCTTC. Encoded protein: CASSPGQNNYGYTF. This chain uses TRBV18 with TRBJ1-2, with 7 bases aligning to TRBD1. The CDR3 runs to 14 residues. The V gene's germline CDR1 is KGHSH and CDR2 LQKENI. Trimming removed 3 bases from V and 2 bases from J; junction bases left unmatched: 3.

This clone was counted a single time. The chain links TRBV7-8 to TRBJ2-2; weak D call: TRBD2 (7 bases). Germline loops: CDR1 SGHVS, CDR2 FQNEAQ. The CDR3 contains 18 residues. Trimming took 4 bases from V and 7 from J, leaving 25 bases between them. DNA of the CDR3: TGTGCCAGCAGCTCTAACCCTTTGAGGGGGAGGGCGAGCGGGGAGCTGTTTTTT. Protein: CASSSNPLRGRASGELFF.

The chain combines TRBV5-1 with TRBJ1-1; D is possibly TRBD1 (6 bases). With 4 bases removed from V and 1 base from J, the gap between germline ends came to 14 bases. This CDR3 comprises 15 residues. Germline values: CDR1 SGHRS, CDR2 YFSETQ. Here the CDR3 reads CASSTGQHSNTEAFF. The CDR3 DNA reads TGCGCCAGCAGCACCGGACAGCATTCGAACACTGAAGCTTTCTTT.

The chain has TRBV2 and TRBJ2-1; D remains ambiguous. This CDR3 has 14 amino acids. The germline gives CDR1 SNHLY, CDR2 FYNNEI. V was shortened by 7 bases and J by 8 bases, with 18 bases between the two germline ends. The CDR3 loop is CASTGTYLSYEQFF. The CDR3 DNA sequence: TGTGCCAGCACCGGTACCTACCTAAGTTATGAGCAGTTCTTC.

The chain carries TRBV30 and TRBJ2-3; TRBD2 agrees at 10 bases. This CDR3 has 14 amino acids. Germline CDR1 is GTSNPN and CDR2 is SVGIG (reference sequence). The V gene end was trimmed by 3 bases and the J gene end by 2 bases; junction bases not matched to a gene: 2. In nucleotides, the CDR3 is TGTGCCTGGAGACTAGCGGGGCCCACAGATACGCAGTATTTT. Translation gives CAWRLAGPTDTQYF.

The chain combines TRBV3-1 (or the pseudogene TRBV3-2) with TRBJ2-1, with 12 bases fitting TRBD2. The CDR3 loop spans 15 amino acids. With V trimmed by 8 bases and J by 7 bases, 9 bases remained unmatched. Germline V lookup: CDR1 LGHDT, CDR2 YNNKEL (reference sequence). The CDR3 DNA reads TGTGCCAGCCAACAGGGACTAGCGGGCGTTAATGAGCAGTTCTTC. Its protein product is CASQQGLAGVNEQFF.

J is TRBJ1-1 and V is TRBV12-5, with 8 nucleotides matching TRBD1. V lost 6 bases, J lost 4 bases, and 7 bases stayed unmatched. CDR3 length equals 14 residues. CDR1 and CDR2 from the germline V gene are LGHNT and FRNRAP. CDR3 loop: CASGATDRGTEAFF. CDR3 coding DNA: TGTGCTAGTGGAGCCACAGACAGGGGCACTGAAGCTTTCTTT.

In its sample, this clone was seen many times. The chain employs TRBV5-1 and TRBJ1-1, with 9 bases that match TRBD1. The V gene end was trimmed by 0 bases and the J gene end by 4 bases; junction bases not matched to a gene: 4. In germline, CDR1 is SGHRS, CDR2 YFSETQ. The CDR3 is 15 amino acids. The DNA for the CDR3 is TGCGCCAGCAGCTTGGGGGACAGGGTGGTCACTGAAGCTTTCTTT. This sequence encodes CASSLGDRVVTEAFF.

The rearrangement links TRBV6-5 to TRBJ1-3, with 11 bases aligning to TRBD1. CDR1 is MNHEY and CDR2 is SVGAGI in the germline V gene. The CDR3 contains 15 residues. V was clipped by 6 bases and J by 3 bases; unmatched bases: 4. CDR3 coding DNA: TGTGCCAGCAGCACGGACAGGGGGCTTGGAAACACCATATATTTT. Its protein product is CASSTDRGLGNTIYF.

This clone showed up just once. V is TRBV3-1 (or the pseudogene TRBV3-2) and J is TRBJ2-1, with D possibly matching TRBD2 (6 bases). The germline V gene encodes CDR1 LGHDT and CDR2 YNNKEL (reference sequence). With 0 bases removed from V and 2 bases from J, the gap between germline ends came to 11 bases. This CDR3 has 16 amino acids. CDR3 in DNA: TGTGCCAGCAGCCAAGAAGGGGACTTACCCTACAATGAGCAGTTCTTC. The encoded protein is CASSQEGDLPYNEQFF.

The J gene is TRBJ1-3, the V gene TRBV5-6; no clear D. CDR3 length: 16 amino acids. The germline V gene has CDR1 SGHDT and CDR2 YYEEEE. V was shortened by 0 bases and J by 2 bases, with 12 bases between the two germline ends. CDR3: CASSLDSRVTGNTIYF. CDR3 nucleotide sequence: TGTGCCAGCAGCTTGGATTCGAGGGTGACTGGAAACACCATATATTTT.

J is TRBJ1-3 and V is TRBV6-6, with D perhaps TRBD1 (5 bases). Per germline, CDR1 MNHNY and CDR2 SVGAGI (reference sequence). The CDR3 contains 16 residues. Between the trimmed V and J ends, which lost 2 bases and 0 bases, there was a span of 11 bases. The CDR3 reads CASSYDSRSSGNTIYF. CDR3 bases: TGTGCCAGCAGTTACGACAGTCGGAGCTCTGGAAACACCATATATTTT.

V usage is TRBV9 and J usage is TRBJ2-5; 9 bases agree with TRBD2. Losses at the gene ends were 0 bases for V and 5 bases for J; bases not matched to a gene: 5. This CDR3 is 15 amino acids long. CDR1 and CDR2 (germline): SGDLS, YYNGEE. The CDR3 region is CASSVAGLALETQYF. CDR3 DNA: TGTGCCAGCAGCGTAGCCGGACTAGCGTTGGAGACCCAGTACTTC.

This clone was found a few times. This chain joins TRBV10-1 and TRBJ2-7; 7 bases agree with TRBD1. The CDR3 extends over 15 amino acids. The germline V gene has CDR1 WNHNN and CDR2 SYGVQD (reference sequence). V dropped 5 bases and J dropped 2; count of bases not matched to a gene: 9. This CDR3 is CASSLSSGGTYEQYF. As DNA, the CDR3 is TGCGCCAGCAGTTTATCTTCAGGGGGAACCTACGAGCAGTACTTC.

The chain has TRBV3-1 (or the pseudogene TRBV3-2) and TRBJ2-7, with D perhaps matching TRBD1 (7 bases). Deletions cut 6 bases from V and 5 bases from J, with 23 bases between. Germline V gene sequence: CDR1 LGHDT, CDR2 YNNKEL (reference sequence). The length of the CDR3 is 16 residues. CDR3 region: CASSSHGGTEKNEQYF. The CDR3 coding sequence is TGTGCCAGCAGTTCCCACGGCGGGACAGAAAAGAACGAGCAGTACTTC.

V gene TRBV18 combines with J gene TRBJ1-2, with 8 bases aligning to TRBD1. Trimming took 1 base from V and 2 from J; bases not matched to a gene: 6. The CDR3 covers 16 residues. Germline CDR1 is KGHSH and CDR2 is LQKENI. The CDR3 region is CASSPQTGGVNYGYTF. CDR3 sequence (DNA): TGTGCCAGCTCACCACAAACAGGGGGAGTAAACTATGGCTACACCTTC.

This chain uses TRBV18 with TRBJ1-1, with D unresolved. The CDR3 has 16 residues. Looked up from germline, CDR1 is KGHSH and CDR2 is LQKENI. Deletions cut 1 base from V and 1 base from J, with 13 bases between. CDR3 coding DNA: TGTGCCAGCTCACCACTCTTTAGCGGGTCGAACACTGAAGCTTTCTTT. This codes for CASSPLFSGSNTEAFF.

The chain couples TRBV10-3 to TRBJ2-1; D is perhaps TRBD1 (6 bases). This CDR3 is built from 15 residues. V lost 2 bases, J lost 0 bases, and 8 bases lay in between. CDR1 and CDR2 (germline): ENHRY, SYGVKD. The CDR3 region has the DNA TGTGCCATCAGTGAGCGGGACACCTCCTACAATGAGCAGTTCTTC. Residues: CAISERDTSYNEQFF.

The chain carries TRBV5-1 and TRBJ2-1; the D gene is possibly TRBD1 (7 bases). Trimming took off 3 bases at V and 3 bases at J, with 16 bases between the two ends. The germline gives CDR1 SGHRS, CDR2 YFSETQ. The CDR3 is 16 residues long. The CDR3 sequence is CASSSRAGQIYNEQFF. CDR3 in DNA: TGCGCCAGCAGCTCCCGCGCGGGACAGATCTACAATGAGCAGTTCTTC.